Below, 17 T cell receptor beta chains from the same sample are listed, as sequenced in a study of cytomegalovirus exposure and HLA in healthy donors. A multiplex PCR was run with 60 Vbeta primers and 13 Jbeta primers. Profiling relied on immunoSEQ multiplex PCR, and the TCRdb table lists in-frame clones only, not all of them. The sample consists of around 120,000 clones, around 74% of them appearing once. Sequencing input: PBMCs. Receptor source: a woman between 18 and 30 years old in good health and CMV-seronegative.

The rearrangement joins TRBV11-2 to TRBJ2-1; D ambiguous. Germline CDR1 is SGHAT and CDR2 is FQNNGV. The CDR3 has 15 amino acids. Trimming removed 2 bases from V and 0 bases from J, with 8 bases in between. CDR3 loop: CASSLILISYNEQFF. CDR3 DNA sequence: TGTGCCAGCAGCTTAATCTTAATCTCCTACAATGAGCAGTTCTTC. Variable domain in full (rest from reference TRBV11-2 and TRBJ2-1): EAGVAQSPRYKIIEKRQSVAFWCNPISGHATLYWYQQILGQGPKLLIQFQNNGVVDDSQLPKDRFSAERLKGVDSTLKIQPAKLEDSAVYLCASSLILISYNEQFFGPGTRLTVL.

The rearrangement links TRBV13 to TRBJ2-3; no reliable D call. Germline CDR1 is PRHDT and CDR2 is FYEKMQ (reference sequence). There are 15 residues in the CDR3. V shed 5 bases and J shed 0 bases, with 12 bases lying between them. In DNA form, the CDR3 reads TGTGCCAGCAGCCCCTCACCACAAAGCACAGATACGCAGTATTTT. It translates to CASSPSPQSTDTQYF.

The V gene is TRBV10-2, the J gene TRBJ2-1; 13 nucleotides agree with TRBD2. Germline V gene sequence: CDR1 WSHSY, CDR2 SAAADI. Trimming removed 6 bases from V and 8 bases from J; junction bases left unmatched: 4. This CDR3 is built from 14 residues. Written as DNA, the CDR3 is TGCGCCAGCAGAGGACTAGCGGGGGAATATGAGCAGTTCTTC. Translation: CASRGLAGEYEQFF.

The V call is TRBV5-4, the J call TRBJ1-6; TRBD1 aligns across 9 bases. V dropped 4 bases and J dropped 5; count of bases not matched to a gene: 7. The CDR3 contains 16 residues. The germline V gene has CDR1 SGHNT and CDR2 YYREEE (reference sequence). Here the CDR3 reads CASSPDRGIDNSPLHF. The CDR3 DNA reads TGTGCCAGCAGCCCGGACAGGGGAATTGATAATTCACCCCTCCACTTT. The entire variable domain, with the rest obtained from reference TRBV5-4 and TRBJ1-6, is as follows: ETGVTQSPTHLIKTRGQQVTLRCSSQSGHNTVSWYQQALGQGPQFIFQYYREEENGRGNFPPRFSGLQFPNYSSELNVNALELDDSALYLCASSPDRGIDNSPLHFGNGTRLTVT.

The chain joins TRBV11-2 to TRBJ1-5; 8 bases are a match to TRBD1. Germline loops: CDR1 SGHAT, CDR2 FQNNGV. CDR3 size: 18 residues. With V trimmed by 1 base and J by 1 base, 9 bases remained unmatched. The CDR3 is CASSLVLTGELSNQPQHF. CDR3 DNA sequence: TGTGCCAGCAGCTTAGTGTTGACAGGGGAGTTGAGCAATCAGCCCCAGCATTTT.

The chain recombines TRBV4-1 with TRBJ2-4, with 9 bases aligning to TRBD1. With V trimmed by 0 bases and J by 8 bases, 11 bases remained unmatched. Germline V gives CDR1 MGHRA, CDR2 YSYEKL. CDR3 length: 17 amino acids. The CDR3 here is CASSQERGRDREDIQYF. CDR3 bases: TGCGCCAGCAGCCAAGAGAGGGGCCGGGACAGGGAGGACATTCAGTACTTC.

The chain couples TRBV5-1 to TRBJ2-7; TRBD1 aligns across 8 bases. V dropped 6 bases and J dropped 7; count of bases not matched to a gene: 12. The CDR3 length is 14 residues. The germline V gene encodes CDR1 SGHRS and CDR2 YFSETQ. Written as DNA, the CDR3 is TGCGCCAGCACCGAAGGAACAGGGGGTTTTGAGCAGTACTTC. This gives the protein CASTEGTGGFEQYF.

This clone was counted only a few times. Other DNA sequences of this sample code for an identical CDR3. The chain uses TRBV2 and TRBJ1-1; TRBD1 matches at 8 bases. Per the germline V gene, CDR1 is SNHLY and CDR2 is FYNNEI. The CDR3 totals 14 residues. Trimming removed 4 bases from V and 3 bases from J; junction bases left unmatched: 4. CDR3 bases: TGTGCCAGCAGTGGACAGGGGCGAGACACTGAAGCTTTCTTT. Translating gives CASSGQGRDTEAFF.

This chain connects TRBV5-6 to TRBJ1-6; D may be TRBD1 (6 bases). Per the germline V gene, CDR1 is SGHDT and CDR2 is YYEEEE. Trimming removed 4 bases at V and 4 bases at J, with 9 bases between. There are 14 residues in the CDR3. CDR3 sequence (DNA): TGTGCCAGCAGCCCAGGGGAGTATAATTCACCCCTCCACTTT. This gives the protein CASSPGEYNSPLHF.

This clone was counted between two and nine times. J is TRBJ1-1 and V is TRBV11-2; 8 positions agree with TRBD1. The J segment lost 0 bases and the V segment lost 3 bases, leaving 3 bases of the junction unmatched. Germline CDR1 reads SGHAT; CDR2 reads FQNNGV. The CDR3 contains 15 residues. In DNA, the CDR3 is TGTGCCAGCAGCTTTCGGACAGGGCTGAACACTGAAGCTTTCTTT. Translation gives CASSFRTGLNTEAFF.

The chain combines TRBV28 with TRBJ1-6; 8 bases agree with TRBD1. The CDR3 length is 15 residues. Germline assignment: CDR1 MDHEN and CDR2 SYDVKM. After removal of 5 bases from V and 8 bases from J, the junction contained 8 bases not matched to a gene. The CDR3 reads CASSGRDRTYSPLHF. CDR3 DNA sequence: TGTGCCAGCAGTGGCCGGGACAGGACCTATTCACCCCTCCACTTT.

This chain connects TRBV4-1 to TRBJ2-1; perhaps TRBD1 as D (8 bases). Germline CDR1 is MGHRA and CDR2 is YSYEKL. The CDR3 has 15 residues. Trimming removed 4 bases at V and 4 bases at J, with 14 bases between. CDR3 nucleotides: TGCGCCAGCAGCCTTGGACAGGGAGGGTACAATGAGCAGTTCTTC. Translation gives CASSLGQGGYNEQFF.

The chain uses TRBV5-6 and TRBJ2-1; 10 nucleotides match TRBD1. The CDR3 consists of 12 residues. Germline V lookup: CDR1 SGHDT, CDR2 YYEEEE. The ends lost 3 bases at V and 12 bases at J; junction bases unmatched: 3. CDR3 sequence reads: CASSYGTGVQFF. CDR3 coding DNA: TGTGCCAGCAGCTATGGGACAGGGGTGCAGTTCTTC.

This chain joins TRBV5-1 and TRBJ2-7; 8 nucleotides align to TRBD1. Trimming removed 2 bases from V and 3 bases from J; junction bases left unmatched: 7. CDR3 length: 15 amino acids. Germline-derived CDR1 and CDR2 are SGHRS and YFSETQ. The CDR3, as DNA: TGCGCCAGCAGCTTTGGGACAGGCGGTGGCTACGAGCAGTACTTC. Translated, it gives CASSFGTGGGYEQYF.

CDR3 protein: CASSSQLALSTDTQYF. In DNA form, the CDR3 reads TGTGCCAGCAGCTCCCAACTAGCGCTGAGCACAGATACGCAGTATTTT. The V and J genes are TRBV7-9 and TRBJ2-3; 7 nucleotides align to TRBD2. This CDR3 has 16 amino acids. Germline values: CDR1 SEHNR, CDR2 FQNEAQ (reference sequence). Unmatched junction bases numbered 7, after V lost 4 bases and J lost 0 bases.

The table lists this clone with a few counts. The genes are TRBV15 and TRBJ2-5, with D tentatively TRBD2 (6 bases). V lost 0 bases and J lost 5, with 16 bases in between. The CDR3 is 16 residues long. CDR1 and CDR2 (germline): LNHNV, YYDKDF (reference sequence). In DNA form, the CDR3 reads TGTGCCACCAGCAGAGATACCGGGAGCGGTTCGGAGACCCAGTACTTC. Amino acids: CATSRDTGSGSETQYF. Variable domain in full (rest from reference TRBV15 and TRBJ2-5): DAMVIQNPRYQVTQFGKPVTLSCSQTLNHNVMYWYQQKSSQAPKLLFHYYDKDFNNEADTPDNFQSRRPNTSFCFLDIRSPGLGDTAMYLCATSRDTGSGSETQYFGPGTRLLVL.

This sequence joins TRBV2 and TRBJ2-7; 10 nucleotides align to TRBD1. Trimming removed 6 bases from V and 1 base from J; junction bases left unmatched: 3. The CDR3 length is 14 residues. The germline gives CDR1 SNHLY, CDR2 FYNNEI. The CDR3 DNA follows: TGTGCCAGCAGGACGGACAGGGGGTCCTACGAGCAGTACTTC. As protein: CASRTDRGSYEQYF.